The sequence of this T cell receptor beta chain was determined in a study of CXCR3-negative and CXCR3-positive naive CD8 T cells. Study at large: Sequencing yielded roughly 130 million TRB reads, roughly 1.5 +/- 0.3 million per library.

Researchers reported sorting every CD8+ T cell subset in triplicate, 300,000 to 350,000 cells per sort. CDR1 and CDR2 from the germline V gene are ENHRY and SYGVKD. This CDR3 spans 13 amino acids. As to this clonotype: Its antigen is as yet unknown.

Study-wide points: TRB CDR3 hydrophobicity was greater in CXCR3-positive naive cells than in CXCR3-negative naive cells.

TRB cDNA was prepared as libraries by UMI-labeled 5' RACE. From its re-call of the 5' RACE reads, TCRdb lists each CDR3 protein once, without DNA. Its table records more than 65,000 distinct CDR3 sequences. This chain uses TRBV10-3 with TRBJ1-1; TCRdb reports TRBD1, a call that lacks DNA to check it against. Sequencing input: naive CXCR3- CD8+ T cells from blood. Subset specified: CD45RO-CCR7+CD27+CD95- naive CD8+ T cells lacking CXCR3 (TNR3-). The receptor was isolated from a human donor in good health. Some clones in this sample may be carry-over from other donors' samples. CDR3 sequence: CAIRGQGNTEAFF.